Below are 19 T cell receptor beta chains sequenced from a single sample in a study of cytomegalovirus exposure and HLA in healthy donors. This PCR relied on a set of 60 Vbeta primers and 13 Jbeta primers. Libraries were prepared by immunoSEQ multiplex PCR; TCRdb keeps only in-frame clonotypes and omits some of them. This sample carries about 130,000 clones, roughly 80% of them seen once, and the ten largest clones take 4%. Source material: PBMCs. These TCRs come from a woman aged 40 to 55 in good health and CMV-seronegative.

The rearrangement links TRBV14 to TRBJ1-1; the D gene is possibly TRBD1 (5 bases). V lost 7 bases, J lost 5 bases, and 17 bases lay in between. CDR1 is SGHDN, CDR2 FVKESK, per germline. This CDR3 is 14 amino acids long. The CDR3 sequence: CASTPAGRWTEAFF. CDR3 nucleotide sequence: TGTGCCAGCACCCCCGCAGGGAGGTGGACTGAAGCTTTCTTT.

V is TRBV7-9 and J is TRBJ2-3; TRBD2 aligns across 9 bases. Germline assignment: CDR1 SEHNR and CDR2 FQNEAQ (reference sequence). V shed 3 bases and J 0 bases; nucleotides not matched to a gene: 1. The CDR3 has 15 amino acids. CDR3 region: CASSFAGGSTDTQYF. The CDR3 region has the DNA TGTGCCAGCAGCTTTGCGGGGGGGAGCACAGATACGCAGTATTTT.

This clone was recorded only once. The J gene is TRBJ2-6, the V gene TRBV7-3; D is unresolved. CDR3 length equals 15 residues. V lost 5 bases, J lost 0 bases, and 8 bases lay in between. CDR1 is SGHTA, CDR2 FQGTGA, per germline. The chain's CDR3 is CASSRVASGANVLTF. CDR3 nucleotides: TGTGCCAGCAGCAGAGTCGCCTCTGGGGCCAACGTCCTGACTTTC.

The chain has TRBV28 and TRBJ2-3; D unresolved. This CDR3 has 13 amino acids. V lost 4 bases and J 3 bases, leaving 8 bases between the germline ends. Germline assignment: CDR1 MDHEN and CDR2 SYDVKM. The CDR3, as DNA: TGTGCCAGCAGTTCGAGACTTACAGATACGCAGTATTTT. Amino acid sequence: CASSSRLTDTQYF.

This chain connects TRBV2 to TRBJ1-5; D uncertain. Germline values: CDR1 SNHLY, CDR2 FYNNEI. V lost 3 bases and J lost 1, with 7 bases in between. CDR3 length: 14 residues. The DNA of the CDR3 is TGTGCCAGCAGTGAGGGAGGCAGCAATCAGCCCCAGCATTTT. Translation: CASSEGGSNQPQHF. The full variable domain, its missing parts supplied by reference TRBV2 and TRBJ1-5, is EPEVTQTPSHQVTQMGQEVILRCVPISNHLYFYWYRQILGQKVEFLVSFYNNEISEKSEIFDDQFSVERPDGSNFTLKIRSTKLEDSAMYFCASSEGGSNQPQHFGDGTRLSIL.

V and J are TRBV10-3 and TRBJ2-7, with 12 positions matching TRBD2. This CDR3 is built from 15 residues. Losses at the gene ends were 11 bases for V and 3 bases for J; bases not matched to a gene: 11. Germline V gives CDR1 ENHRY, CDR2 SYGVKD. CDR3 protein: CAPRLASGRDYEQYF. The CDR3 DNA reads as TGTGCCCCCAGGCTTGCTAGCGGGAGGGACTACGAGCAGTACTTC.

The chain recombines TRBV4-1 with TRBJ2-3, with D perhaps matching TRBD1 (5 bases). The CDR3 totals 14 residues. V was pared by 0 bases and J by 7 bases, with 11 bases between. Germline V gives CDR1 MGHRA, CDR2 YSYEKL. The CDR3 DNA reads TGCGCCAGCAGCCAAGATCAGGGCTACCATACGCAGTATTTT. As protein: CASSQDQGYHTQYF.

This clone was observed once. The rearrangement links TRBV7-3 to TRBJ1-2; 9 nucleotides line up with TRBD1. J lost 3 bases, V lost 5 bases, and 7 bases had no gene match. This CDR3 comprises 15 residues. CDR1 is SGHTA and CDR2 is FQGTGA in the germline V gene. In DNA, the CDR3 is TGTGCCAGCAGCCCCGGGACAGGGAACCACTATGGCTACACCTTC. It encodes CASSPGTGNHYGYTF.

A remark on this clone: A read error may produce the germline difference seen at one junction end. The chain combines TRBV6-5 with TRBJ1-2, with unresolved D. Germline V gene data show CDR1 as MNHEY and CDR2 as SVGAGI. The CDR3 extends over 14 amino acids. The CDR3 nucleotides are TGTGCCAGCAGTCACTTCGGGGAGGGCCATGGCTACCCCTTC. This sequence encodes CASSHFGEGHGYPF.

The chain links TRBV4-3 to TRBJ2-7, with TRBD1 identical over 8 bases. V gave up 0 bases and J gave up 1 base; unmatched junction bases: 11. Germline V CDR1 and CDR2: LGHNA, YSLEER. This CDR3 region has 18 residues. CDR3 bases: TGCGCCAGCAGCCAAGATCTTTCAGGGACAGGACTTTCCTACGAGCAGTACTTC. Its protein product is CASSQDLSGTGLSYEQYF.

This clone has only one observation. V gene TRBV5-4 combines with J gene TRBJ2-5, with a weak D call TRBD2 (5 bases). The CDR3 sequence is 13 residues long. CDR1 is SGHNT, CDR2 YYREEE, per germline (reference sequence). The germline V and J ends were trimmed by 6 bases and 2 bases, with 11 bases remaining between them. The CDR3 bases are TGTGCCAGCACAACGGGGAGTCAAGAGACCCAGTACTTC. Its protein product is CASTTGSQETQYF.

The genes are TRBV5-6 and TRBJ2-2; TRBD2 agrees at 9 bases. The CDR3 contains 16 residues. Per the germline V gene, CDR1 is SGHDT and CDR2 is YYEEEE. V lost 1 base and J lost 5; bases outside the gene matches: 6. The CDR3 DNA reads TGTGCCAGCAGCTTGTCGGGACTAGCTCTAACCGGGGAGCTGTTTTTT. Its translation is CASSLSGLALTGELFF.

The chain combines TRBV6-1 with TRBJ2-7; D possibly corresponds to TRBD1 (6 bases). CDR1 is MNHNS and CDR2 is SASEGT in the germline V gene. The CDR3 is 14 residues long. V lost 3 bases to trimming and J lost 2 bases, with 11 bases between them. CDR3 protein: CASSDPGDTYEQYF. The CDR3 DNA reads as TGTGCCAGCAGTGACCCAGGGGACACCTACGAGCAGTACTTC.

V and J are TRBV7-6 and TRBJ2-3, with no clear D. The V end was cut by 1 base, the J end by 0 bases, with 5 bases between. CDR1 SGHVS and CDR2 FNYEAQ come from the germline V gene. CDR3 length: 14 amino acids. The CDR3, as DNA: TGTGCCAGCAGCTTAGATTATAGCACAGATACGCAGTATTTT. Translation: CASSLDYSTDTQYF.

The chain uses TRBV29-1 and TRBJ2-2, with D possibly being TRBD1 (6 bases). This CDR3 is 18 amino acids long. Germline-derived CDR1 and CDR2 are SQVTM and ANQGSEA. Trimming took 2 bases from V and 5 from J, leaving 24 bases between them. The CDR3: CSVEKVCRGSKYTGELFF. As DNA, the CDR3 is TGCAGCGTTGAAAAGGTGTGTAGGGGGTCGAAGTATACCGGGGAGCTGTTTTTT.

This sequence joins TRBV19 and TRBJ2-1; 10 bases are shared with TRBD2. Germline V gene lookup returns CDR1 LNHDA and CDR2 SQIVND (reference sequence). V lost 1 base to trimming and J lost 7 bases; unmatched junction nucleotides: 7. CDR3 length equals 16 residues. The CDR3 reads CASSIVPSGSENEQFF. CDR3 nucleotides: TGTGCCAGTAGTATAGTACCTAGCGGGAGCGAGAATGAGCAGTTCTTC.

This rearrangement joins TRBV2 to TRBJ1-2; 8 bases are a match to TRBD1. The germline gives CDR1 SNHLY, CDR2 FYNNEI. This CDR3 is built from 16 residues. J was trimmed by 1 base and V by 6 bases; bases with no gene match: 10. The DNA of the CDR3 is TGTGCCAGCAGCGACGGACAGGGACCTCTTAACTATGGCTACACCTTC. Translation gives CASSDGQGPLNYGYTF.

The chain combines TRBV28 with TRBJ2-2, with D hard to call. V was shortened by 6 bases and J by 6 bases, with 14 bases between the two germline ends. The CDR3 covers 14 residues. Germline CDR1 and CDR2: MDHEN and SYDVKM. The CDR3 protein is CASSIDSSPGELFF. The CDR3 bases are TGTGCCAGCAGCATTGACTCCTCCCCCGGGGAGCTGTTTTTT.

The rearrangement uses TRBV5-4 and TRBJ2-5; TRBD1 agrees at 9 bases. CDR1 is SGHNT, CDR2 YYREEE, per germline (reference sequence). With V trimmed by 0 bases and J by 2 bases, 8 bases remained unmatched. The CDR3 runs 17 residues. The CDR3 DNA reads as TGTGCCAGCAGCTTGGCCGGCAAACAGGGGGCTCAAGAGACCCAGTACTTC. This gives the protein CASSLAGKQGAQETQYF.